These T cell receptor beta chains were read from a single sample in a study of shared clonotypes between healthy human individuals. TCRdb keeps only in-frame clones here, not all; method: immunoSEQ multiplex PCR. The table has about 2.4 million clones, roughly nine tenths seen once; the top ten hold 0.13% to 0.15%. Sequencing input: naive CD4+ T cells sorted from blood. Receptor source: a man aged 18-30 years in good health. Both conserved end residues are part of each CDR3. The D gene is left open where the match is weak. Not every row has a clone size; where given, it reads once, few, many or a size class.

>TRBV19|15|TRBD1|NA|TRBJ2-1
TGTGCCAGTAGGGTACCCGGGACAGGAGGGAATGAGCAGTTCTTC
CASRVPGTGGNEQFF
>TRBV10-3|16|TRBD1|NA|TRBJ2-7
TGTGCCATCGGAGCAGGCCCCGGGACAGGAACCTACGAGCAGTACTTC
CAIGAGPGTGTYEQYF
>TRBV2|12|NA|NA|TRBJ1-2
TGTGCCAGCAGTGAGGCCAACTATGGCTACACCTTC
CASSEANYGYTF
>TRBV6-5|12|NA|NA|TRBJ1-2
TGTGCCAGCAGTTACGGGGGAGGTGGCTACACCTTC
CASSYGGGGYTF
>TRBV7-9|14|NA|NA|TRBJ2-3
TGTGCCAGCAGCTCGTCCGGGACAACAGATACGCAGTATTTT
CASSSSGTTDTQYF
>TRBV5-4|14|TRBD2|once|TRBJ2-5
TGTGCCAGCAGCTTGGCGGGAGGTCAAGAGACCCAGTACTTC
CASSLAGGQETQYF
>TRBV6-5|14|TRBD1|NA|TRBJ1-4
TGTGCCAGCAGTCAGGGACAGGGAAGTGAAAAACTGTTTTTT
CASSQGQGSEKLFF
>TRBV18|13|NA|NA|TRBJ2-7
TGTGCCAGCTCACGGACAAGCTCCTACGAGCAGTACTTC
CASSRTSSYEQYF
>TRBV30|14|NA|NA|TRBJ1-3
TGTGCCTGGAGTCGATTTGGATCTGGAAACACCATATATTTT
CAWSRFGSGNTIYF
>TRBV7-2|16|TRBD1|NA|TRBJ1-4
TGTGCCAGCAGCTTAGTGGGGACAGGCCCTAATGAAAAACTGTTTTTT
CASSLVGTGPNEKLFF
>TRBV6-5|12|NA|NA|TRBJ1-1
TGTGCCAGCACCGGTTTGACCACTGAAGCTTTCTTT
CASTGLTTEAFF
>TRBV4-3|15|TRBD2|NA|TRBJ2-7
TGCGCCAGCAGCCCCTCAGCGGGGGGCTCCTACGAGCAGTACTTC
CASSPSAGGSYEQYF
>TRBV29-1|17|TRBD2|NA|TRBJ2-1
TGCAGCGCTTGGGGGACTAGCGGGAGGGCCGGCTACAATGAGCAGTTCTTC
CSAWGTSGRAGYNEQFF
>TRBV6-5|14|NA|once|TRBJ2-7
TGTGCCAGCAGCCGAGGATCGGTTGGCTACGAGCAGTACTTC
CASSRGSVGYEQYF
>TRBV10-1|15|NA|NA|TRBJ2-7
TGCGCCAGCAGTGAGGGGACAAACTTACTCTACGAGCAGTACTTC
CASSEGTNLLYEQYF
>TRBV30|12|TRBD1|NA|TRBJ1-2
TGTGCCTGGACGCCAGGGGGCTACGGCTACACCTTC
CAWTPGGYGYTF
>TRBV18|12|NA|NA|TRBJ2-5
TGTGCCAGCTCACCGTCTTTGGAGACCCAGTACTTC
CASSPSLETQYF
>TRBV29-1|17|TRBD2|NA|TRBJ2-5
TGCAGCGTTGAACAACCAGGGGGGGGACTAGCGGGTCTACTTCAGTACTTC
CSVEQPGGGLAGLLQYF
>TRBV10-2|16|TRBD1|NA|TRBJ2-7
TGCGCCAGCAGTGACCTGGGACAGGACTTGTCCTACGAGCAGTACTTC
CASSDLGQDLSYEQYF
>TRBV5-1|15|TRBD1|NA|TRBJ1-6
TGCGCCAGCAGCTTGACGACAGGGAGTAATTCACCCCTCCACTTT
CASSLTTGSNSPLHF
>TRBV5-5|13|NA|NA|TRBJ2-7
TGTGCCAGCAGCTTGGAGGACGGGCTGAAGCAGTACTTC
CASSLEDGLKQYF
>TRBV6-5|12|TRBD1|NA|TRBJ1-1
TGTGCCAGCAGTTCCACCGGGACAGGGGGCTCCTTT
CASSSTGTGGSF
>TRBV28|14|NA|NA|TRBJ1-5
TGTGCCAGCAGTTTTGGGCAGATCAATCAGCCCCAGCATTTT
CASSFGQINQPQHF
>TRBV11-2|14|NA|NA|TRBJ1-6
TGTGCCAGCAGCTTAGATAGGGATTTCTCGCCCCTCCACTTT
CASSLDRDFSPLHF
>TRBV10-2|14|NA|NA|TRBJ1-2
TGCGCCAGCAAACAGGGAGGGAGAAACTATGGCTACACCTTC
CASKQGGRNYGYTF
>TRBV28|14|NA|NA|TRBJ1-1
TGTGCCAGCAGTTTATATTTGGGGAACGCTGAAGCTTTCTTT
CASSLYLGNAEAFF
>TRBV28|15|TRBD1|NA|TRBJ2-2
TGTGCCAGCAGGGCGAGAGGGGGCAACACCGGGGAGCTGTTTTTT
CASRARGGNTGELFF
>TRBV5-1|19|TRBD2|NA|TRBJ2-7
TGCGCCAGCAGCTGGGGGACGAGCGGGAGGACCCTATCAACCTACGAGCAGTACTTC
CASSWGTSGRTLSTYEQYF